This T cell receptor beta chain came from a study of cytomegalovirus exposure and HLA in healthy donors. Study results and caveats: Presence/absence analyses rested on an assumption that sequencing depth was roughly uniform across donors. Altogether, 150 or so TCR beta chains were recorded as cytomegalovirus-associated.

The CDR3 consists of 11 residues. CDR1 is SEHNR and CDR2 is FQNEAQ in the germline V gene (reference sequence). J was trimmed by 16 bases and V by 5 bases; bases with no gene match: 5. Amplification used 60 Vbeta primers and 13 Jbeta primers. Some clones are missing from TCRdb's copy, which holds only in-frame ones; the method was immunoSEQ multiplex PCR. The data show roughly 77,000 clones, 72% seen once. This clone was seen a handful of times. The antigen remains undetermined. Healthy bone marrow donors made up the cohort. Sequencing was performed on PBMCs. The chain couples TRBV7-9 to TRBJ2-1; 10 bases are shared with TRBD1. This receptor was identified in a middle-aged woman in good health and CMV-seropositive. CDR3 loop: CASSVGTGVFF. The CDR3 DNA sequence: TGTGCCAGCAGCGTCGGGACAGGGGTCTTCTTC.